The rows below give T cell receptor beta chains drawn from one sample of a study of shared clonotypes between healthy human individuals. Produced via immunoSEQ multiplex PCR; TCRdb's table is partial and in-frame only. The sample lists about 2.2 million clones; approximately 92% were seen once. Sequencing input: naive CD8+ T cells from PBMCs. The receptors were sampled from a man between 18 and 35 years old in good health. Some clones in this sample may be carry-over from other donors' samples. Each CDR3 is given with its conserved first and last residue. The D gene is left open where the match is weak. Only some rows state a clone size, as once, few, many or a class for expanded clones.

CDR3 protein,CDR3 DNA,V gene,D gene,J gene,clone size,CDR3 length
CASSPRGEYTQYF,TGCGCCAGCAGCCCGCGGGGCGAGTATACGCAGTATTTT,TRBV4-1,.,TRBJ2-3,.,13
CASSNVRAGGYTF,TGTGCCAGCAGCAATGTCAGGGCGGGTGGCTACACCTTC,TRBV21-1,.,TRBJ1-2,.,13
CASSPLTGSYNEQFF,TGTGCCAGCAGTCCGTTAACGGGCTCCTACAATGAGCAGTTCTTC,TRBV28,.,TRBJ2-1,.,15
CASSPGGRNNQPQHF,TGTGCCAGCAGCCCGGGGGGCAGAAACAATCAGCCCCAGCATTTT,TRBV9,.,TRBJ1-5,.,15
CASSFLDRKNIQYF,TGTGCCAGCAGTTTCTTGGACAGGAAAAACATTCAGTACTTC,TRBV28,TRBD1,TRBJ2-4,.,14
CASSLAQGRTDTQYF,TGTGCCAGCAGCTTGGCACAGGGCCGCACAGATACGCAGTATTTT,TRBV11-2,.,TRBJ2-3,once,15
CASSFSGESSYEQYF,TGTGCCAGCAGCTTTAGCGGGGAGAGCTCCTACGAGCAGTACTTC,TRBV6-5,TRBD2,TRBJ2-7,.,15
CASSFQSQVNEQFF,TGTGCCAGCAGTTTCCAATCCCAGGTCAATGAGCAGTTCTTC,TRBV27,.,TRBJ2-1,.,14
CASSFGPAASGSLVYF,TGTGCCAGCAGCTTTGGCCCGGCGGCTAGCGGGAGCCTGGTGTACTTC,TRBV7-9,TRBD2,TRBJ2-7,.,16
CASSRGESLEQFF,TGTGCCAGTAGTAGGGGGGAATCTCTTGAGCAGTTCTTC,TRBV19,.,TRBJ2-1,.,13
CAISARLAGGTDTQYF,TGTGCCATCAGTGCCCGACTAGCGGGGGGCACAGATACGCAGTATTTT,TRBV10-3,TRBD2,TRBJ2-3,.,16
CASRGRTAYEQYF,TGTGCCAGCAGAGGACGGACAGCCTACGAGCAGTACTTC,TRBV25-1,.,TRBJ2-7,.,13
CASSSRTANTGELFF,TGTGCCAGCAGCTCACGGACGGCTAACACCGGGGAGCTGTTTTTT,TRBV13,.,TRBJ2-2,.,15
CASSLKTDPMTYNEQFF,TGTGCCAGCAGCCTAAAGACGGATCCCATGACCTACAATGAGCAGTTCTTC,TRBV7-9,.,TRBJ2-1,.,17
CASSVEDSSYNEQFF,TGTGCCAGCAGCGTAGAGGATAGTTCCTACAATGAGCAGTTCTTC,TRBV9,.,TRBJ2-1,.,15
CAISEWGYRDEKLFF,TGTGCCATCAGTGAGTGGGGATACAGGGATGAAAAACTGTTTTTT,TRBV10-3,.,TRBJ1-4,.,15
CASSPEMGGTEAFF,TGCGCCAGCAGCCCTGAAATGGGGGGGACTGAAGCTTTCTTT,TRBV5-1,.,TRBJ1-1,.,14
CAMESGQGQEQYF,TGTGCCATGGAATCCGGGCAGGGACAGGAGCAGTACTTC,TRBV10-3,TRBD1,TRBJ2-7,.,13
CATSARDRVYEQYF,TGTGCCACCAGCGCCCGGGACAGGGTTTACGAGCAGTACTTC,TRBV15,TRBD1,TRBJ2-7,.,14
CAISVEQLYEQYF,TGTGCCATCAGTGTTGAGCAGCTATACGAGCAGTACTTC,TRBV10-3,.,TRBJ2-7,.,13
CASSPTPGVRGETQYF,TGTGCCAGCAGCCCCACCCCGGGCGTCCGGGGAGAGACCCAGTACTTC,TRBV5-6,.,TRBJ2-5,.,16
CSVEDVWDRTNVLTF,TGCAGCGTTGAAGATGTTTGGGACAGGACAAACGTCCTGACTTTC,TRBV29-1,TRBD1,TRBJ2-6,once,15
CASSVSLGRTSNQPQHF,TGTGCCAGCAGCGTTAGCTTGGGACGGACTAGCAATCAGCCCCAGCATTTT,TRBV9,.,TRBJ1-5,.,17
CASSLAFSGQMNTEAFF,TGTGCCAGCAGCTTAGCCTTTTCGGGGCAGATGAACACTGAAGCTTTCTTT,TRBV7-2,.,TRBJ1-1,.,17
CASSLRVRRLAGDYEQYF,TGTGCCAGCAGTTTACGGGTCCGCAGACTAGCGGGAGACTACGAGCAGTACTTC,TRBV28,TRBD2,TRBJ2-7,once,18
CASRQWGGGNTEAFF,TGTGCCAGCCGCCAATGGGGAGGCGGAAACACTGAAGCTTTCTTT,TRBV27,.,TRBJ1-1,few,15
CASSEQGLAKNIQYF,TGTGCCAGCAGCGAACAGGGCCTAGCCAAAAACATTCAGTACTTC,TRBV2,.,TRBJ2-4,.,15
CASSVTIAGTNTGELFF,TGTGCCAGCAGCGTAACCATAGCGGGGACAAACACCGGGGAGCTGTTTTTT,TRBV9,TRBD2,TRBJ2-2,.,17
CASGYTDGYTF,TGTGCCAGCGGTTACACGGACGGCTACACCTTC,TRBV27,.,TRBJ1-2,once,11
CASSSIQGSNQPQHF,TGTGCCAGCAGTTCAATACAGGGTAGCAATCAGCCCCAGCATTTT,TRBV28,.,TRBJ1-5,.,15
CASRLGAYNEQFF,TGTGCCAGCAGACTTGGGGCCTACAATGAGCAGTTCTTC,TRBV27,.,TRBJ2-1,once,13
CASSPPVEAQHF,TGTGCCAGCAGTCCCCCTGTGGAAGCCCAGCATTTT,TRBV28,.,TRBJ1-5,.,12
CASSLDLYNEQFF,TGTGCCAGTAGTTTGGACCTCTACAATGAGCAGTTCTTC,TRBV27,.,TRBJ2-1,.,13
CASSEGWGTVNQPQHF,TGTGCCAGCAGTGAAGGATGGGGGACAGTCAATCAGCCCCAGCATTTT,TRBV6-1,TRBD1,TRBJ1-5,.,16
CASSSWQGAITGELFF,TGTGCCAGCAGCTCCTGGCAGGGGGCGATCACCGGGGAGCTGTTTTTT,TRBV7-9,TRBD1,TRBJ2-2,.,16
CASSQDNRLAATDTQYF,TGCGCCAGCAGCCAAGATAATAGACTAGCGGCCACAGATACGCAGTATTTT,TRBV4-3,TRBD2,TRBJ2-3,.,17
CASSVGGELFF,TGTGCCAGCAGCGTTGGGGGGGAGCTGTTTTTT,TRBV9,.,TRBJ2-2,.,11
CSIERKSGSYGYTF,TGCAGCATTGAAAGAAAGTCAGGGTCCTATGGCTACACCTTC,TRBV29-1,.,TRBJ1-2,.,14
CAISPGQKETQYF,TGTGCCATCAGCCCGGGACAGAAAGAGACCCAGTACTTC,TRBV10-3,TRBD1,TRBJ2-5,.,13
CASSDRAAYEQYF,TGTGCCAGCAGCGACAGGGCCGCGTACGAGCAGTACTTC,TRBV27,TRBD1,TRBJ2-7,.,13
CASSYPSGAYNEQFF,TGTGCCAGCAGCTACCCTAGCGGGGCCTACAATGAGCAGTTCTTC,TRBV5-4,TRBD2,TRBJ2-1,.,15
CASSLGQGDSPLHF,TGTGCCAGCAGTTTAGGGCAGGGGGATTCACCCCTCCACTTT,TRBV28,TRBD1,TRBJ1-6,.,14
CASSLRTVQETQYF,TGTGCCAGCAGCCTTCGGACGGTTCAAGAGACCCAGTACTTC,TRBV13,.,TRBJ2-5,.,14
CASAPFSNTEAFF,TGTGCCAGCGCCCCCTTTAGCAACACTGAAGCTTTCTTT,TRBV27,.,TRBJ1-1,.,13
CASSQDATSVTGELFF,TGTGCCAGCAGCCAAGATGCTACTAGCGTCACCGGGGAGCTGTTTTTT,TRBV4-2,TRBD2,TRBJ2-2,.,16
CASSSYRGMQTQYF,TGTGCCAGCAGTTCGTACAGGGGAATGCAGACCCAGTACTTC,TRBV28,TRBD1,TRBJ2-5,.,14
CASRGVKNEQYF,TGTGCCAGCAGGGGGGTGAAGAACGAGCAGTACTTC,TRBV27,.,TRBJ2-7,.,12
CASSFWGTEDLEQYF,TGTGCCAGCAGTTTCTGGGGGACAGAGGACCTCGAGCAGTACTTC,TRBV28,TRBD1,TRBJ2-7,.,15
CASSLRGYEQYF,TGTGCCAGCAGCTTGCGTGGCTACGAGCAGTACTTC,TRBV5-4,.,TRBJ2-7,.,12
CASSPGVAAYQETQYF,TGTGCCAGCAGTCCCGGGGTAGCGGCTTACCAAGAGACCCAGTACTTC,TRBV27,.,TRBJ2-5,.,16
CASSLGTANTEAFF,TGTGCCAGTAGCCTGGGGACGGCGAACACTGAAGCTTTCTTT,TRBV19,.,TRBJ1-1,few,14
CASSVEGGLAGRETQYF,TGTGCCAGCAGCGTAGAGGGGGGACTAGCGGGAAGGGAGACCCAGTACTTC,TRBV9,TRBD2,TRBJ2-5,.,17
CASSVVFTKETQYF,TGTGCCAGCAGTGTTGTCTTTACTAAAGAGACCCAGTACTTC,TRBV6-4,.,TRBJ2-5,.,14
CASSLSDEGINEQFF,TGTGCCAGCAGTTTGTCAGACGAGGGAATCAATGAGCAGTTCTTC,TRBV27,.,TRBJ2-1,.,15
CASSQNSQDYLTNYGYTF,TGCGCCAGCAGCCAAAACTCACAGGACTATCTGACTAACTATGGCTACACCTTC,TRBV4-3,.,TRBJ1-2,.,18
CASSLFSSWTGELFF,TGTGCCAGCAGCTTGTTCTCAAGTTGGACCGGGGAGCTGTTTTTT,TRBV5-6,.,TRBJ2-2,.,15
CASSMLGNTEAFF,TGTGCCAGTAGTATGTTAGGGAACACTGAAGCTTTCTTT,TRBV19,.,TRBJ1-1,.,13
CASSFDNEQFF,TGTGCCAGCAGTTTTGATAATGAGCAGTTCTTC,TRBV27,.,TRBJ2-1,.,11